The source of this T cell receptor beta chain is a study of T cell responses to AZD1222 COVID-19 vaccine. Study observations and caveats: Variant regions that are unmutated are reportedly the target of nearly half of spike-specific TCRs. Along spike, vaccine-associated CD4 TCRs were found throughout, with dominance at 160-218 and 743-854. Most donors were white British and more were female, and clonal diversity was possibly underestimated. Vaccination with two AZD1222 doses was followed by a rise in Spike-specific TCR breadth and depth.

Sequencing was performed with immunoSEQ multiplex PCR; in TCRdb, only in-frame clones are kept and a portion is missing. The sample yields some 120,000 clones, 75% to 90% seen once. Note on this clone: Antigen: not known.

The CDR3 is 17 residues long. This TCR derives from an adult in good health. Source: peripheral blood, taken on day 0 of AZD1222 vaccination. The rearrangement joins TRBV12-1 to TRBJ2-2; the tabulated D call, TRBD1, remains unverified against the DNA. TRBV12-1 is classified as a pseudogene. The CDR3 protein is CASSFEPPGSNTGELFF. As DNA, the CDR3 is TGTGCCAGCAGCTTTGAACCCCCAGGAAGCAACACCGGGGAGCTGTTTTTT.